The clone carrying this TCR beta chain occurred a few times. The antigen remains unidentified. These data originate in a study of cytomegalovirus exposure and HLA in healthy donors. Turning to the study itself: About 85 million unique TCRs from HLA-typed donors were held in an early release of data. Study-wide results and caveats: It was approximately 170 TCR beta chains that were listed as cytomegalovirus-associated.

PCR amplification relied on 60 Vbeta primers (plus 13 Jbeta primers). Libraries were prepared by immunoSEQ multiplex PCR; TCRdb keeps only in-frame clonotypes and omits some of them. The data show more than 95,000 clones, roughly 69% seen once. The CDR3 consists of 16 residues. V gave up 7 bases and J gave up 2 bases; unmatched junction bases: 10. Germline-derived CDR1 and CDR2 are SNHLY and FYNNEI. The sample taken for sequencing was PBMCs. The TCR originated in a woman in her forties in good health and CMV-seropositive. The rearrangement uses TRBV2 and TRBJ2-2; 7 bases are a match to TRBD2. The DNA of the CDR3 is TGTGCCAGCACCCAAGTGGGGGGGACTAACACCGGGGAGCTGTTTTTT. Protein: CASTQVGGTNTGELFF.